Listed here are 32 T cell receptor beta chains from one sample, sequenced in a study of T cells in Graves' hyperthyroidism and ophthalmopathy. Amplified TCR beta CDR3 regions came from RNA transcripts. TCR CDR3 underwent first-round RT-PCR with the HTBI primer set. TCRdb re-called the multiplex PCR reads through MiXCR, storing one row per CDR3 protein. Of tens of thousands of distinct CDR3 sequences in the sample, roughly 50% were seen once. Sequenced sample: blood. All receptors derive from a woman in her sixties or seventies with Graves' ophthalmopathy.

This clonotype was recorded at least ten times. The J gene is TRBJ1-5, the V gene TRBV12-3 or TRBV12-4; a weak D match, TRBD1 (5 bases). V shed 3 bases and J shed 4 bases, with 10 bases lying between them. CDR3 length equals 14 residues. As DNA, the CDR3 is TGTGCCAGCAGTTTCTCCGGGGGGAATCAGCCCCAGCATTTT. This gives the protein CASSFSGGNQPQHF.

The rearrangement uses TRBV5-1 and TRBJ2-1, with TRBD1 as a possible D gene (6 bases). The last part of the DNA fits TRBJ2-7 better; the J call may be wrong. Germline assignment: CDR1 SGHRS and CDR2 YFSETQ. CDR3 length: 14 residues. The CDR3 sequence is CASSLELQGNEQYF. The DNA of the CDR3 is TGCGCCAGCAGCTTGGAGCTGCAGGGGAACGAGCAGTACTTC.

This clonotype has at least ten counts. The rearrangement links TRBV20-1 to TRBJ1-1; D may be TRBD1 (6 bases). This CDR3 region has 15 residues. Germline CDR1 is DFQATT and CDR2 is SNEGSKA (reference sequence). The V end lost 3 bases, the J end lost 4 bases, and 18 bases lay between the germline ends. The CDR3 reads CSASGDGGGFTEAFF. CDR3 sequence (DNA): TGCAGTGCTAGTGGGGATGGGGGGGGCTTCACTGAAGCTTTCTTT.

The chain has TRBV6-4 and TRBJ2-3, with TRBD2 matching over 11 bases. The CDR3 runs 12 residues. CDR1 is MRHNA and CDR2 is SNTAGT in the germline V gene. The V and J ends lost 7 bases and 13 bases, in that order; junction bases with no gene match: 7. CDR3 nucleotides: TGTGCCAGCACATTACTAGCGGGAGAGGAGTATTTT. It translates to CASTLLAGEEYF.

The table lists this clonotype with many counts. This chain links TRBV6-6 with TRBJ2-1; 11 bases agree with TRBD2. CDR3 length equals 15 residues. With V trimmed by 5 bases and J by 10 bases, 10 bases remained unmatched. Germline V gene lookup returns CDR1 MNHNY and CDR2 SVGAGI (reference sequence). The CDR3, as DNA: TGTGCCAGCAGTCGGTTGACTAGCGGGACGGAGGAGCAGTTCTTC. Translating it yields CASSRLTSGTEEQFF.

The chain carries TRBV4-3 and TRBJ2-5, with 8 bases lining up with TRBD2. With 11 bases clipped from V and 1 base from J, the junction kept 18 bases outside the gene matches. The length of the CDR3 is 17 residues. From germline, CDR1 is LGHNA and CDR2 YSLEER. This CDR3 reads CACGQVFGAGAQETQYF. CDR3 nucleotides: TGCGCCTGCGGCCAAGTCTTCGGAGCGGGGGCCCAAGAGACCCAGTACTTC.

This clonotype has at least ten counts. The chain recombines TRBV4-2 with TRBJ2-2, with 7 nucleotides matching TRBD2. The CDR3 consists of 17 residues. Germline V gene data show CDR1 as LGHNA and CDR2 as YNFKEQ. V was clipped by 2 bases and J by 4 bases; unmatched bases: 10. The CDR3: CASSQPGLGGGTGELFF. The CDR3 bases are TGTGCCAGCAGCCAACCCGGACTAGGAGGAGGCACCGGGGAGCTGTTTTTT.

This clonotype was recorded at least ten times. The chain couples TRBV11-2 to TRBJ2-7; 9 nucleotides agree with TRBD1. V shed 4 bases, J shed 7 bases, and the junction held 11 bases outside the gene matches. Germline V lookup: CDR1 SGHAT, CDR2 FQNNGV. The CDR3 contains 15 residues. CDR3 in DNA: TGTGCCAGCAGCTGGTCCGGGACAGGGACAGTAGAGCAGTACTTC. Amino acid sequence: CASSWSGTGTVEQYF.

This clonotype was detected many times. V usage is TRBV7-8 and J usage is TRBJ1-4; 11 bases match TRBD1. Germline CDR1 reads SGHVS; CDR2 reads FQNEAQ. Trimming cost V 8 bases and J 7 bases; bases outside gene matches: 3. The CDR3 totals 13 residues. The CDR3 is CASGQGAGEKLFF. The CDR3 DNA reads TGTGCCAGCGGACAGGGGGCAGGTGAAAAACTGTTTTTT.

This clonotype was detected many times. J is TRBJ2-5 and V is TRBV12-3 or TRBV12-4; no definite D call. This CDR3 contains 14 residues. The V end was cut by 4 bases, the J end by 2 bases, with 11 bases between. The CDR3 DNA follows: TGTGCCAGCAGTTCCTCGCGCGGTCAAGAGACCCAGTACTTC. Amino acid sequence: CASSSSRGQETQYF.

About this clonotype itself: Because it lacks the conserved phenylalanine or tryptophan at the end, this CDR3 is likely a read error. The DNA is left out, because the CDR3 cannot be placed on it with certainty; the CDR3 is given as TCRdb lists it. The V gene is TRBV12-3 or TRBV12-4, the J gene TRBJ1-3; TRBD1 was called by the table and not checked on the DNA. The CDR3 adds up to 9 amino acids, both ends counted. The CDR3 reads CASSSGANT.

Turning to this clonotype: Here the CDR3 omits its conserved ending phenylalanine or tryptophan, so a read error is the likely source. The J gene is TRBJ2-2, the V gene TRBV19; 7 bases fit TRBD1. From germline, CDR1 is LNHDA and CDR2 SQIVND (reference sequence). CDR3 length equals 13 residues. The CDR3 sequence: CASRTGYTEELFS. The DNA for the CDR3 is TGTGCCAGCCGGACAGGATACACCGAGGAGCTGTTTTCT.

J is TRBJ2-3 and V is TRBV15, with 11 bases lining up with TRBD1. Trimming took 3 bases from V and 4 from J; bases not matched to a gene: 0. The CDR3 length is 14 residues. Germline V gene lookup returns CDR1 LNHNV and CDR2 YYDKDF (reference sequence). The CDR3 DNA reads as TGTGCCACCAGCAGGGGACAGGGGGCAGATACGCAGTATTTT. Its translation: CATSRGQGADTQYF.

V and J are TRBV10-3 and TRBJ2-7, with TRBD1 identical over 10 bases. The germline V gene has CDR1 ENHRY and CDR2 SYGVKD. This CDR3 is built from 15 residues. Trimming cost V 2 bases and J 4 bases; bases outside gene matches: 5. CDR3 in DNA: TGTGCCATCAGTGAGGGGGGACAGGGGCCATACGAGCAGTACTTC. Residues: CAISEGGQGPYEQYF.

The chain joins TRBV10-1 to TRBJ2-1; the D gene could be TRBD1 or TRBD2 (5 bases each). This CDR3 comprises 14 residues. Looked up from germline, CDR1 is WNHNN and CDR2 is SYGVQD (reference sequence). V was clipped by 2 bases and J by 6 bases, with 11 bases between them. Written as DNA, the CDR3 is TGCGCCAGCAGTGAGAACCCCGGGGCCAATGAGCAGTTCTTC. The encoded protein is CASSENPGANEQFF.

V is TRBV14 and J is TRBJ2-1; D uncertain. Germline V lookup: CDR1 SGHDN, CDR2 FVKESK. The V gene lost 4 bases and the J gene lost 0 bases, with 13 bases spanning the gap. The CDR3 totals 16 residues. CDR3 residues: CASSPFPLCSYNEQFF. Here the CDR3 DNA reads TGTGCCAGCAGCCCCTTCCCACTGTGCTCCTACAATGAGCAGTTCTTC.

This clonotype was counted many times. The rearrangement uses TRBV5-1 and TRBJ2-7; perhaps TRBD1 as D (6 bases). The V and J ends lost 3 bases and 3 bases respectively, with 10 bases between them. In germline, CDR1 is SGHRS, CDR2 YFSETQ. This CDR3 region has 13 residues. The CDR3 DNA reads TGCGCCAGCAGCTCGGGACAACGCTACGAGCAGTACTTC. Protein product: CASSSGQRYEQYF.

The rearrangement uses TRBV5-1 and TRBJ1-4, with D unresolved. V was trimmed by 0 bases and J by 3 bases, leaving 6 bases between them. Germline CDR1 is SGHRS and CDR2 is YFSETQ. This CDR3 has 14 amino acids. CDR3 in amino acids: CASSLVSANEKLFF. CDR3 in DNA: TGCGCCAGCAGCTTGGTTAGCGCTAATGAAAAACTGTTTTTT.

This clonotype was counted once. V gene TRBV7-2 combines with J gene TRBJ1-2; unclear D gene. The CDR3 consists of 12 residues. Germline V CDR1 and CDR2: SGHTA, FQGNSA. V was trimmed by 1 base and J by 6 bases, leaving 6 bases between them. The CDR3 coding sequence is TGTGCCAGCAGCTTAGTTTCAGATGGCTACACCTTC. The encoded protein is CASSLVSDGYTF.

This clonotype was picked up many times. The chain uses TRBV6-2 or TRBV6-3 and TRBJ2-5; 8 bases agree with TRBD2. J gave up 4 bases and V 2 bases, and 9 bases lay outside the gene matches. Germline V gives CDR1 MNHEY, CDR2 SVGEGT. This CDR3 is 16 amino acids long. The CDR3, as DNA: TGTGCCAGCAGTTACCACCTCCGGACTAGCCTAGAGACCCAGTACTTC. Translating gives CASSYHLRTSLETQYF.

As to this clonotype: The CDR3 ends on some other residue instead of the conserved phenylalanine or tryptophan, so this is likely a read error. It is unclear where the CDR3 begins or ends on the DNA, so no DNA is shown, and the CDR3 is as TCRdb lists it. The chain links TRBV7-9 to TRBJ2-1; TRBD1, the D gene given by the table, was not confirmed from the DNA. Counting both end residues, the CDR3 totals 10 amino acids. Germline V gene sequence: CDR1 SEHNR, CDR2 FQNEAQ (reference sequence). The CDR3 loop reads CASSSTGIVA.

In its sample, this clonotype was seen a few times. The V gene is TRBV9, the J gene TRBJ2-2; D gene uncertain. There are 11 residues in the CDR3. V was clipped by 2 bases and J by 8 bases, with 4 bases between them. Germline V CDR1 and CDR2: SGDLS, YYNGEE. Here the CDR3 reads CASSVGGELFF. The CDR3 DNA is TGTGCCAGCAGCGTGGGAGGGGAGCTGTTTTTT.

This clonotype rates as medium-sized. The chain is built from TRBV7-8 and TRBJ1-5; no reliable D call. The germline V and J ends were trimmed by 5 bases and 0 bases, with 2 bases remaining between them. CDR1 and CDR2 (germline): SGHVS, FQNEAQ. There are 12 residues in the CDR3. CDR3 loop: CASSPSNQPQHF. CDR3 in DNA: TGTGCCAGCAGCCCTAGCAATCAGCCCCAGCATTTT.

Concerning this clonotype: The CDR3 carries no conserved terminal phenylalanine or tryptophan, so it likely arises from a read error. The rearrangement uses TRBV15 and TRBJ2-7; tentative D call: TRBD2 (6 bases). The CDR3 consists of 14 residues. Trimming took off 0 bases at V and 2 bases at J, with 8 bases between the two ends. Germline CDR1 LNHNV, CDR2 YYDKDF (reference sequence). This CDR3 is CATSREGEAYEQYL. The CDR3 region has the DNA TGTGCCACCAGCAGAGAAGGGGAGGCCTACGAGCAGTACCTC.

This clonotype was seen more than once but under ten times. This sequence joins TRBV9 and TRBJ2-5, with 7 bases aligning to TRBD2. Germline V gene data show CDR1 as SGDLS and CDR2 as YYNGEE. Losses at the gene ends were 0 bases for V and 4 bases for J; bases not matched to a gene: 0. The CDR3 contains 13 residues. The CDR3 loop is CASSVGEGETQYF. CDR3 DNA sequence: TGTGCCAGCAGCGTAGGGGAGGGAGAGACCCAGTACTTC.

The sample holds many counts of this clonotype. The CDR3 is CASSRSDRANSPLHF. The CDR3 coding sequence is TGCGCCAGCAGCCGTTCGGACAGGGCAAATTCACCCCTCCACTTT. The gene calls are TRBV4-3 and TRBJ1-6; TRBD1 matches 8 bases. After removal of 4 bases from V and 7 bases from J, the junction contained 6 bases not matched to a gene. There are 15 residues in the CDR3. Germline CDR1 and CDR2: LGHNA and YSLEER.

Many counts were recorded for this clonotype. The CDR3 nucleotides read TGTGCCAGCAGTGAGGACGCCCTTTCTGGAAACACCATATATTTT. Its translation: CASSEDALSGNTIYF. The chain employs TRBV6-1 and TRBJ1-3; D remains ambiguous. V lost 3 bases and J 1 base, leaving 10 bases between the germline ends. The germline V gene encodes CDR1 MNHNS and CDR2 SASEGT. This CDR3 spans 15 amino acids.

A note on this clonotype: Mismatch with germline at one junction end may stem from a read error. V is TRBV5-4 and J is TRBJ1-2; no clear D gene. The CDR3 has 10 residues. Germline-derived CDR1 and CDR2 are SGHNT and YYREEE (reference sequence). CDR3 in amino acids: CASRGIGYTF. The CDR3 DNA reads TGCGCCAGCCGAGGTATTGGTTACACCTTC.

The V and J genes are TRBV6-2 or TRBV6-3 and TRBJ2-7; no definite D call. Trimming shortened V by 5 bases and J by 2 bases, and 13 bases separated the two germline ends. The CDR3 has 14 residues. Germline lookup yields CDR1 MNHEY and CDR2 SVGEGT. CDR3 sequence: CASSAGLEAYEQYF. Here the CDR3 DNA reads TGTGCCAGCAGTGCCGGGCTAGAGGCCTACGAGCAGTACTTC.

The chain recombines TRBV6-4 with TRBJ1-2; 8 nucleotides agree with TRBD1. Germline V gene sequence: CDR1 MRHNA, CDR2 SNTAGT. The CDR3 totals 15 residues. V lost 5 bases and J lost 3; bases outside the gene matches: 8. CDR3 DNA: TGTGCCAGCAGTTATAACAGGGGGGTCGACTATGGCTACACCTTC. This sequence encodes CASSYNRGVDYGYTF.

CDR3 DNA sequence: TGTGCCAGCACCGGGACAGGGGGTTCGGCCGCTGGAAACACCATATATTTT. Residues: CASTGTGGSAAGNTIYF. The genes are TRBV2 and TRBJ1-3; 11 nucleotides align to TRBD1. This CDR3 is built from 17 residues. With V trimmed by 7 bases and J by 2 bases, 10 bases remained unmatched. The V gene's germline CDR1 is SNHLY and CDR2 FYNNEI.

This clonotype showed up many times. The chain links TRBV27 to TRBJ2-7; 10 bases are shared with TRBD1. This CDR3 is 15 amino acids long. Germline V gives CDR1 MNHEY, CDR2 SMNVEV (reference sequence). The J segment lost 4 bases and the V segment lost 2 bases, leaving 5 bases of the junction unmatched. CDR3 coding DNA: TGTGCCAGCAGTTTAGCCCCGGGACAGGGGTACGAGCAGTACTTC. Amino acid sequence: CASSLAPGQGYEQYF.